This T cell receptor (beta chain) was found in a study of radiotherapy plus CTLA-4 blockade in lung cancer. As to this clone: The target antigen is unknown.

Study-wide results and caveats: Tumor-origin TCR clones grew in blood after radiotherapy plus ipilimumab.

Chemo-refractory metastatic non-small-cell lung cancer patients were treated with focal radiation plus CTLA-4 blockade with ipilimumab. Assay: immunoSEQ multiplex PCR; the TCRdb copy retains only in-frame clones and omits some. Here the sample spans some 73,000 clones, approximately 73% being singletons. Germline-derived CDR1 and CDR2 are MNHNY and SVGAGI (reference sequence). CDR3 length: 13 residues. Trimming removed 5 bases from V and 6 bases from J, with 13 bases in between. J is TRBJ1-1 and V is TRBV6-6; TRBD1 might be the D (5 bases). Source: peripheral blood, taken from a patient treated with radiotherapy plus ipilimumab. The clonotype originates from a human donor with non-small cell lung cancer whose response to radiotherapy plus ipilimumab could not be evaluated. CDR3 bases: TGTGCCAGCAGTAGAGTTAGGGGTTCTGAAGCTTTCTTT. It codes for CASSRVRGSEAFF.